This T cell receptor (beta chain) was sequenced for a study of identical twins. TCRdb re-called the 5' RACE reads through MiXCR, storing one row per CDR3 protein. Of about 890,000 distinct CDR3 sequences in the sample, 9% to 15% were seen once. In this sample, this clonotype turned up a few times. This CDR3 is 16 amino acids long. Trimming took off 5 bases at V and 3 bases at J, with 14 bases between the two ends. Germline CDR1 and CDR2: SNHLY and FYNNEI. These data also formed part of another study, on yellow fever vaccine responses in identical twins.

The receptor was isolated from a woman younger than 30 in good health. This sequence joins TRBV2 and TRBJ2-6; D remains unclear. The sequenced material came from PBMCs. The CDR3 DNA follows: TGTGCCAGCAGTTCCTCCCCGGTAAATGGGGCCAACGTCCTGACTTTC. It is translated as CASSSSPVNGANVLTF. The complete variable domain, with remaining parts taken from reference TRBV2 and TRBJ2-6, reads EPEVTQTPSHQVTQMGQEVILRCVPISNHLYFYWYRQILGQKVEFLVSFYNNEISEKSEIFDDQFSVERPDGSNFTLKIRSTKLEDSAMYFCASSSSPVNGANVLTFGAGSRLTVL.